These 28 T cell receptor beta chains share one sample of origin, sequenced in a study of T cell repertoires in cytomegalovirus infection. These receptors have no identified antigens. TCRdb reanalysed the reads using MiXCR and keeps one entry per CDR3 protein. This table holds tens of thousands of distinct CDR3 sequences, about 20% found once. This specimen consisted of CD8+ T cells from cultured PBMCs, obtained from culture after CMV antigen stimulation. Receptor source: a human donor in good health (CMV status not recorded). Some clones in this sample may be carry-over from other donors' samples.

The chain carries TRBV7-6 and TRBJ2-7; D is perhaps TRBD1 (6 bases). V was shortened by 5 bases and J by 0 bases, with 11 bases between the two germline ends. CDR1 and CDR2 (germline): SGHVS, FNYEAQ. The CDR3 contains 14 residues. The CDR3 region is CASSSTGTSYEQYF. CDR3 DNA sequence: TGTGCCAGCAGCAGCACAGGGACCTCCTACGAGCAGTACTTC.

The chain links TRBV6-5 to TRBJ2-1; TRBD1 agrees at 10 bases. Germline-derived CDR1 and CDR2 are MNHEY and SVGAGI. This CDR3 contains 15 residues. V gave up 7 bases and J gave up 4 bases; unmatched junction bases: 7. The CDR3 here is CASTPPDRGYNEQFF. The CDR3 DNA follows: TGTGCCAGCACCCCCCCGGACAGGGGGTACAATGAGCAGTTCTTC.

This clonotype has a handful of counts. CDR3 in amino acids: CASSPQGTGGYTF. The DNA of the CDR3 is TGTGCCAGCAGCCCACAGGGGACTGGAGGCTACACCTTC. This chain links TRBV7-3 with TRBJ1-2; the match to TRBD1 covers 7 bases. This CDR3 is built from 13 residues. The V segment lost 5 bases and the J segment 8 bases; nucleotides outside the gene matches: 8. Germline CDR1 reads SGHTA; CDR2 reads FQGTGA.

The rearrangement joins TRBV4-1 to TRBJ2-7; weak D call: TRBD1 (5 bases). Germline CDR1 reads MGHRA; CDR2 reads YSYEKL. CDR3 length: 15 residues. V lost 5 bases and J 3 bases, leaving 17 bases between the germline ends. This chain's CDR3 is CASSETQVGLYEQYF. The CDR3 bases are TGCGCCAGCAGCGAGACACAGGTGGGGCTCTACGAGCAGTACTTC.

This clonotype has at least ten counts. The CDR3 coding sequence is TGTGCCAGCAGCTTAGGGGCTAGCGAAGTAGAGACCCAGTACTTC. Encoded protein: CASSLGASEVETQYF. The rearrangement uses TRBV7-2 and TRBJ2-5; tentatively, D is TRBD2 (6 bases). The length of the CDR3 is 15 residues. V was trimmed by 1 base and J by 4 bases, leaving 13 bases between them. Per the germline V gene, CDR1 is SGHTA and CDR2 is FQGNSA.

This clonotype was counted only a few times. The chain links TRBV7-2 to TRBJ2-2; 9 nucleotides line up with TRBD1. Germline loops: CDR1 SGHTA, CDR2 FQGNSA. Germline trimming cut 10 bases from V and 5 bases from J; bases unmatched to any gene: 20. The length of the CDR3 is 18 residues. The CDR3 DNA follows: TGTGCCACCCCAGGGTGGGGACAGGGTGAGGAGTGGACCGGGGAGCTGTTTTTT. Protein product: CATPGWGQGEEWTGELFF. Drawing the rest from reference TRBV7-2 and TRBJ2-2, the complete variable domain is GAGVSQSPSNKVTEKGKDVELRCDPISGHTALYWYRQSLGQGLEFLIYFQGNSAPDKSGLPSDRFSAERTGGSVSTLTIQRTQQEDSAVYLCATPGWGQGEEWTGELFFGEGSRLTVL.

The chain carries TRBV6-2 or TRBV6-3 and TRBJ2-5; the D gene is possibly TRBD2 (5 bases). Germline V gene sequence: CDR1 MNHEY, CDR2 SVGEGT. The ends were cut back, 1 base at V and 0 bases at J, with 9 bases in the middle. The length of the CDR3 is 15 residues. The CDR3 nucleotides read TGTGCCAGCAGTTACTATCGGGGATACCAAGAGACCCAGTACTTC. Translating gives CASSYYRGYQETQYF.

This clonotype was observed a handful of times. The rearrangement links TRBV7-6 to TRBJ2-1; D gene uncertain. Trimming removed 0 bases from V and 10 bases from J, with 7 bases in between. Germline CDR1 and CDR2: SGHVS and FNYEAQ. CDR3 size: 12 residues. In DNA, the CDR3 is TGTGCCAGCAGCTTAGCGGTTAGGGAGCAGTTCTTC. Translating gives CASSLAVREQFF.

This clonotype was found a few times. The chain is built from TRBV7-2 and TRBJ2-3; D possibly uses TRBD1 or TRBD2 (7 bases each). The CDR3 sequence is 15 residues long. The V gene lost 3 bases and the J gene lost 5 bases, with 15 bases spanning the gap. From germline, CDR1 is SGHTA and CDR2 FQGNSA. This CDR3 reads CASSLRGRGGDTQYF. In DNA form, the CDR3 reads TGTGCCAGCAGCTTGAGGGGGCGCGGGGGAGATACGCAGTATTTT.

This clonotype was counted a few times. V and J are TRBV11-2 and TRBJ1-1; TRBD1 agrees at 9 bases. Germline V gene lookup returns CDR1 SGHAT and CDR2 FQNNGV. V trimming: 4 bases; J trimming: 1 base; junction bases outside the gene matches: 16. CDR3 size: 19 residues. The CDR3 sequence: CASSSRGQGIVRRNTEAFF. CDR3 DNA sequence: TGTGCCAGCAGCTCACGGGGACAGGGAATTGTTCGCCGGAACACTGAAGCTTTCTTT.

This rearrangement joins TRBV2 to TRBJ1-6, with D possibly TRBD1 on 6 matching bases. The CDR3 totals 15 residues. V shed 3 bases and J shed 0 bases, with 6 bases lying between them. Germline CDR1 SNHLY, CDR2 FYNNEI. CDR3 protein: CASSEDSSYNSPLHF. CDR3 in DNA: TGTGCCAGCAGTGAGGACAGCTCCTATAATTCACCCCTCCACTTT.

This chain connects TRBV7-6 to TRBJ1-2; D is possibly TRBD1 (6 bases). There are 16 residues in the CDR3. CDR1 is SGHVS and CDR2 is FNYEAQ in the germline V gene. Trimming pared 7 bases from V and 0 bases from J, leaving 18 bases between. This chain's CDR3 is CASTSRVGGANYGYTF. DNA of the CDR3: TGTGCCAGCACCTCTAGGGTTGGGGGCGCTAACTATGGCTACACCTTC.

Many counts were recorded for this clonotype. V is TRBV28 and J is TRBJ1-3, with D maybe TRBD1 (6 bases). Trimming took off 2 bases at V and 13 bases at J, with 12 bases between the two ends. This CDR3 spans 12 amino acids. Germline CDR1 MDHEN, CDR2 SYDVKM. DNA for the CDR3: TGTGCCAGCAGTTTACGAGCAGGGGAGATATATTTT. It specifies CASSLRAGEIYF.

The chain couples TRBV7-2 to TRBJ2-4, with unresolved D. The CDR3 has 15 amino acids. V was clipped by 2 bases and J by 3 bases, with 11 bases between them. Germline V gene sequence: CDR1 SGHTA, CDR2 FQGNSA. As DNA, the CDR3 is TGTGCCAGCAGCTTAAGTCCTCCGTTCAAAAACATTCAGTACTTC. It codes for CASSLSPPFKNIQYF.

This chain uses TRBV12-3 or TRBV12-4 with TRBJ2-1, with D tentatively TRBD2 (6 bases). The ends were cut back, 8 bases at V and 0 bases at J, with 11 bases in the middle. This CDR3 is built from 14 residues. Written as DNA, the CDR3 is TGTGCCAGCTCAGCGGGCAGCTCCTACAATGAGCAGTTCTTC. Amino acids: CASSAGSSYNEQFF.

The CDR3 DNA is TGTGCCAGCACAAGCGGGTACTACGAGCAGTACTTC. This codes for CASTSGYYEQYF. The chain combines TRBV6-2 or TRBV6-3 with TRBJ2-7, with D tentatively TRBD2 (6 bases). In germline, CDR1 is MNHEY, CDR2 SVGEGT. The CDR3 has 12 residues. Trimming removed 7 bases from V and 3 bases from J, with 10 bases in between.

V gene TRBV11-2 combines with J gene TRBJ1-1; TRBD1 is a possible D gene (6 bases). This CDR3 is built from 19 residues. Looked up from germline, CDR1 is SGHAT and CDR2 is FQNNGV. Trimming cost V 4 bases and J 6 bases, with 30 bases left between them. The CDR3 bases are TGTGCCAGCAGCTCCGGGGGGGGTCTTCGGGGGCAGTTCCACCCTGAAGCTTTCTTT. Its protein product is CASSSGGGLRGQFHPEAFF.

This clonotype was seen a handful of times. This chain connects TRBV4-1 to TRBJ1-2; D remains ambiguous. The CDR3 is 13 amino acids. Trimming stripped 5 bases from V and 4 bases from J, with 11 bases between. Germline V gene sequence: CDR1 MGHRA, CDR2 YSYEKL. The chain's CDR3 is CASSYGSFYGYTF. The CDR3 bases are TGCGCCAGCAGCTATGGAAGTTTCTATGGCTACACCTTC.

This clonotype was recorded once. The chain uses TRBV4-3 and TRBJ1-2, with D possibly TRBD1 on 5 matching bases. The CDR3 extends over 15 amino acids. Germline V gives CDR1 LGHNA, CDR2 YSLEER. V was trimmed by 0 bases and J by 2 bases, leaving 10 bases between them. CDR3 loop: CASSQDQGENYGYTF. The CDR3, as DNA: TGCGCCAGCAGCCAAGATCAGGGAGAAAACTATGGCTACACCTTC.

V is TRBV7-6 and J is TRBJ2-1, with 8 nucleotides matching TRBD2. The CDR3 extends over 14 amino acids. The J segment lost 5 bases and the V segment lost 2 bases, leaving 2 bases of the junction unmatched. Germline V gives CDR1 SGHVS, CDR2 FNYEAQ. Written as DNA, the CDR3 is TGTGCCAGCAGCTTATCGGGGGGGCACAATGAGCAGTTCTTC. Its protein product is CASSLSGGHNEQFF. Together with reference TRBV7-6 and TRBJ2-1, the CDR3 gives the full variable domain: GAGVSQSPRYKVTKRGQDVALRCDPISGHVSLYWYRQALGQGPEFLTYFNYEAQQDKSGLPNDRFSAERPEGSISTLTIQRTEQRDSAMYRCASSLSGGHNEQFFGPGTRLTVL.

This clonotype occurred a few times. The chain combines TRBV7-8 with TRBJ1-5, with 9 bases identical to TRBD1. CDR1 is SGHVS, CDR2 FQNEAQ, per germline. The CDR3 spans 18 residues. V dropped 1 base and J dropped 0; count of bases not matched to a gene: 7. The CDR3 protein is CASSLVGTGSFSNQPQHF. As DNA, the CDR3 is TGTGCCAGCAGCTTAGTTGGGACAGGGAGTTTTAGCAATCAGCCCCAGCATTTT.

The gene calls are TRBV19 and TRBJ2-3, with unresolved D. The CDR3 runs to 13 residues. Germline loops: CDR1 LNHDA, CDR2 SQIVND (reference sequence). V was cut by 3 bases and J by 2 bases, with 6 bases left in between. CDR3 sequence: CASSITVTDTQYF. CDR3 DNA: TGTGCCAGTAGTATCACCGTCACAGATACGCAGTATTTT.

This clonotype has a handful of counts. The chain uses TRBV11-1 and TRBJ2-1, with 9 bases identical to TRBD2. The CDR3 length is 14 residues. V shed 4 bases, J shed 8 bases, and the junction held 6 bases outside the gene matches. The germline gives CDR1 SGHAT, CDR2 FQDESV (reference sequence). This CDR3 is CASSSSGGFDEQFF. CDR3 sequence (DNA): TGTGCCAGCAGCTCAAGCGGGGGGTTCGATGAGCAGTTCTTC.

This clonotype has just a few counts. The chain joins TRBV3-1 to TRBJ2-2; no clear D gene. The ends were cut back, 0 bases at V and 3 bases at J, with 5 bases in the middle. CDR3 size: 14 residues. Per the germline V gene, CDR1 is LGHDT and CDR2 is YNNKEL (reference sequence). The CDR3 nucleotides read TGTGCCAGCAGCCAAGACACCGACACCGGGGAGCTGTTTTTT. This gives the protein CASSQDTDTGELFF.

This rearrangement joins TRBV7-2 to TRBJ2-7, with D unclear. The germline CDR1 and CDR2 sequences are SGHTA and FQGNSA. The CDR3 has 14 residues. Trimming left V 5 bases short and J 3 bases short, with 14 bases between. This CDR3 reads CASSQRLHGYEQYF. The CDR3, as DNA: TGTGCCAGCAGCCAACGGTTGCATGGCTACGAGCAGTACTTC.

This clonotype was seen more than once but under ten times. This rearrangement joins TRBV7-9 to TRBJ1-2; D is unresolved. Per the germline V gene, CDR1 is SEHNR and CDR2 is FQNEAQ (reference sequence). The CDR3 runs to 12 residues. Trimming removed 5 bases from V and 6 bases from J, with 10 bases in between. For the CDR3, the DNA is TGTGCCAGCAGCCAATCGGGGAATGGCTACACCTTC. It encodes CASSQSGNGYTF. The entire variable domain, with the rest obtained from reference TRBV7-9 and TRBJ1-2, is as follows: DTGVSQNPRHKITKRGQNVTFRCDPISEHNRLYWYRQTLGQGPEFLTYFQNEAQLEKSRLLSDRFSAERPKGSFSTLEIQRTEQGDSAMYLCASSQSGNGYTFGSGTRLTVV.

The chain employs TRBV27 and TRBJ1-3, with D possibly matching TRBD1 (5 bases). From germline, CDR1 is MNHEY and CDR2 SMNVEV (reference sequence). With 3 bases removed from V and 0 bases from J, the gap between germline ends came to 9 bases. CDR3 length: 15 amino acids. The CDR3 DNA reads TGTGCCAGCAGTTTGACAGTCCACTCTGGAAACACCATATATTTT. Translation: CASSLTVHSGNTIYF.

This clonotype was detected once. Germline is not matched at one junction end, which may reflect a read error. The chain combines TRBV27 with TRBJ2-2; D remains unclear. The CDR3 sequence is 12 residues long. Looked up from germline, CDR1 is MNHEY and CDR2 is SMNVEV (reference sequence). The CDR3 spells CASGLFAGELFF. In DNA form, the CDR3 reads TGTGCCAGCGGTTTGTTCGCCGGGGAGCTGTTTTTT.